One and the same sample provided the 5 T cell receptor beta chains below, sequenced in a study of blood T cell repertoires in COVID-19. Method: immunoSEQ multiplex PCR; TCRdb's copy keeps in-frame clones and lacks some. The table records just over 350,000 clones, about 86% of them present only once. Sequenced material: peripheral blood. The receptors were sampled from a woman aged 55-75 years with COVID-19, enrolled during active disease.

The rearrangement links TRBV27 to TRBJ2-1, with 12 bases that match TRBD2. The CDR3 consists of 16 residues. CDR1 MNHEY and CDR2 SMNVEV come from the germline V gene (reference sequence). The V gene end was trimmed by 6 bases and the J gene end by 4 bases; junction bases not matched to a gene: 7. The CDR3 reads CASRETSGGLYNEQFF. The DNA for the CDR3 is TGTGCCAGCAGGGAGACTAGCGGGGGCTTATACAATGAGCAGTTCTTC.

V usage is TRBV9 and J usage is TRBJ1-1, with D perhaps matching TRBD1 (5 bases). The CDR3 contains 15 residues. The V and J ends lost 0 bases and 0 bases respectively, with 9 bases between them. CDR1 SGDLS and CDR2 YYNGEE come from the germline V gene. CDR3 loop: CASSVVTAMNTEAFF. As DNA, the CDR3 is TGTGCCAGCAGCGTAGTGACAGCGATGAACACTGAAGCTTTCTTT. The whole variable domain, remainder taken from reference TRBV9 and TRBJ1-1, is DSGVTQTPKHLITATGQRVTLRCSPRSGDLSVYWYQQSLDQGLQFLIQYYNGEERAKGNILERFSAQQFPDLHSELNLSSLELGDSALYFCASSVVTAMNTEAFFGQGTRLTVV.

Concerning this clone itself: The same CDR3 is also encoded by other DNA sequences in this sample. DNA of the CDR3: TGTGCCAGCAGCCTTCTAGCGGGGGGGCCCTACAATGAGCAGTTCTTC. Its translation: CASSLLAGGPYNEQFF. V and J are TRBV7-3 and TRBJ2-1; TRBD2 matches 12 bases. The V and J ends lost 5 bases and 2 bases, in that order; junction bases with no gene match: 4. This CDR3 is 16 amino acids long. Germline V gene lookup returns CDR1 SGHTA and CDR2 FQGTGA.

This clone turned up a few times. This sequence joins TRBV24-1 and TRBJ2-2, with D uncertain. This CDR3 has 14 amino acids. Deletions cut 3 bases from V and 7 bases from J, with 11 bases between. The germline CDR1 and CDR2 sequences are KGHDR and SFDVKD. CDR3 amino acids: CATSDPRLDGELFF. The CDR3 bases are TGTGCCACCAGTGATCCACGACTGGACGGGGAGCTGTTTTTT.

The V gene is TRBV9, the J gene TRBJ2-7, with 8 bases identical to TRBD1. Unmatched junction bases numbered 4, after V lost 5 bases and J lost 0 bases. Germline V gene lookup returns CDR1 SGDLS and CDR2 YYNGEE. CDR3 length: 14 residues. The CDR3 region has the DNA TGTGCCAGCAGTAGACAGGGGAGCTCCTACGAGCAGTACTTC. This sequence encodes CASSRQGSSYEQYF.